A selection of T cell receptor beta chains follows, all from one sample in a study of blood T cell repertoires in COVID-19. The protocol was immunoSEQ multiplex PCR, while the TCRdb copy is restricted to in-frame clones and leaves out a portion. The top ten hold approximately 2.9% of the sample, which has 350,000 to 450,000 clones, 85% to 90% seen once. Material: peripheral blood. These TCRs come from a human donor in a cohort sampled during active COVID-19. Both conserved end residues are part of each CDR3. D genes are given only for firm matches. The listing skips clone size in some rows; elsewhere it reads once, few, many or a size class.

CDR3nt: TGTGCAAGTCAGGGGCCGTTTTGGTCACCCCTCCACTTT; CDR3aa: CASQGPFWSPLHF; j_gene: TRBJ1-6; d_gene: .; abundance: .; v_gene: TRBV12-2
CDR3nt: TGTGCCAGCAGCTTAATGGGGACAGGGGGCTACGAGCAGTACTTC; CDR3aa: CASSLMGTGGYEQYF; j_gene: TRBJ2-7; d_gene: TRBD1; abundance: .; v_gene: TRBV7-3
CDR3nt: TGTGCCTGGAGTGTCAGCTCTGGAAACACCATATATTTT; CDR3aa: CAWSVSSGNTIYF; j_gene: TRBJ1-3; d_gene: .; abundance: .; v_gene: TRBV30
CDR3nt: TGTGCCAGCAGTTTCGGCGGCAACAATGAGCAGTTCTTC; CDR3aa: CASSFGGNNEQFF; j_gene: TRBJ2-1; d_gene: .; abundance: .; v_gene: TRBV27
CDR3nt: TGTGCCAGTAGTCAGGGGGCGCAGGGTCAGCCCCAGCATTTT; CDR3aa: CASSQGAQGQPQHF; j_gene: TRBJ1-5; d_gene: TRBD1; abundance: .; v_gene: TRBV19
CDR3nt: TGTGCCAGCAGCTCTCGACTAGCGGGAAGGACCGGGGAGCTGTTTTTT; CDR3aa: CASSSRLAGRTGELFF; j_gene: TRBJ2-2; d_gene: TRBD2; abundance: .; v_gene: TRBV5-4
CDR3nt: TGTGCCAGCTCACCAGAGGGACAGCTCGGGGGCTACACCTTC; CDR3aa: CASSPEGQLGGYTF; j_gene: TRBJ1-2; d_gene: TRBD1; abundance: .; v_gene: TRBV18
CDR3nt: TGTGCCAGCAGCTTATGGGAGAAAGAGACCCAGTACTTC; CDR3aa: CASSLWEKETQYF; j_gene: TRBJ2-5; d_gene: .; abundance: once; v_gene: TRBV7-9
CDR3nt: TGTGCCAGCAGCGCACAGGGTGGGGAGCAGTTCTTC; CDR3aa: CASSAQGGEQFF; j_gene: TRBJ2-1; d_gene: .; abundance: .; v_gene: TRBV3-1/TRBV3-2
CDR3nt: TGTGCCAGCAGCCCCGGGACTAGCCAAATAGAGACCCAGTACTTC; CDR3aa: CASSPGTSQIETQYF; j_gene: TRBJ2-5; d_gene: TRBD2; abundance: .; v_gene: TRBV11-3
CDR3nt: TGTGCCACCAGCAGAGATAGGCAGGGGGTGTATGGCTACACCTTC; CDR3aa: CATSRDRQGVYGYTF; j_gene: TRBJ1-2; d_gene: TRBD1; abundance: .; v_gene: TRBV15
CDR3nt: TGCGCCAGCAGCTTGGGTACAGGGTCAAAGCAGTACTTC; CDR3aa: CASSLGTGSKQYF; j_gene: TRBJ2-7; d_gene: .; abundance: .; v_gene: TRBV5-1
CDR3nt: TGTGCCAGCAGTGTGGGCAGGGGGATTGAGCCCCAGCATTTT; CDR3aa: CASSVGRGIEPQHF; j_gene: TRBJ1-5; d_gene: TRBD1; abundance: .; v_gene: TRBV2
CDR3nt: TGTGCCAGCACTGCCGGGACGCGGGGGGATACGCAGTATTTT; CDR3aa: CASTAGTRGDTQYF; j_gene: TRBJ2-3; d_gene: TRBD2; abundance: .; v_gene: TRBV4-2
CDR3nt: TGTGCCAGCAGCGGTCAGGGGGCGGACGCAGATACGCAGTATTTT; CDR3aa: CASSGQGADADTQYF; j_gene: TRBJ2-3; d_gene: TRBD1; abundance: .; v_gene: TRBV11-3
CDR3nt: TGCAGTGCTAGTCCCCGACTGCCAACTAATGAAAAACTGTTTTTT; CDR3aa: CSASPRLPTNEKLFF; j_gene: TRBJ1-4; d_gene: .; abundance: .; v_gene: TRBV20-1
CDR3nt: TGTGCCAGCTCACCGGCTTCACAGGGGGTAAACACCATATATTTT; CDR3aa: CASSPASQGVNTIYF; j_gene: TRBJ1-3; d_gene: TRBD1; abundance: .; v_gene: TRBV18
CDR3nt: TGTGCCTGGAGTCCCGGACTGAGTAATGAAAAACTGTTTTTT; CDR3aa: CAWSPGLSNEKLFF; j_gene: TRBJ1-4; d_gene: .; abundance: .; v_gene: TRBV30
CDR3nt: TGTGCCAGCAGCTCCGCGTTGATCACAGATACGCAGTATTTT; CDR3aa: CASSSALITDTQYF; j_gene: TRBJ2-3; d_gene: .; abundance: .; v_gene: TRBV11-2
CDR3nt: TGCGCCAGCAGCTTCTGGGCTAGCGGGGGGTCCACAGATACGCAGTATTTT; CDR3aa: CASSFWASGGSTDTQYF; j_gene: TRBJ2-3; d_gene: TRBD2; abundance: .; v_gene: TRBV5-1
CDR3nt: TGTGCCAGCAGCTTTGGGGCGCCTAACGCCGGGGAGCTGTTTTTT; CDR3aa: CASSFGAPNAGELFF; j_gene: TRBJ2-2; d_gene: .; abundance: .; v_gene: TRBV5-4
CDR3nt: TGTGCCAGCAGTTATCCGGTCCCGGGACAGGGTTACGAGCAGTACTTC; CDR3aa: CASSYPVPGQGYEQYF; j_gene: TRBJ2-7; d_gene: TRBD1; abundance: .; v_gene: TRBV6-6
CDR3nt: TGTGCCAGCAGCCAACTCCTCTCTGGGGCGATTAGAAACACCATATATTTT; CDR3aa: CASSQLLSGAIRNTIYF; j_gene: TRBJ1-3; d_gene: .; abundance: many; v_gene: TRBV4-2
CDR3nt: TGTGCCAGGATGCGGGACAGGGAGATAGGCGAGCAGTACTTC; CDR3aa: CARMRDREIGEQYF; j_gene: TRBJ2-7; d_gene: TRBD1; abundance: .; v_gene: TRBV25-1
CDR3nt: TGTGCCTGGAGCCCGGGACTAGCGACCGGACGGAGCTATGGACGCACCTACGAGCAGTACTTC; CDR3aa: CAWSPGLATGRSYGRTYEQYF; j_gene: TRBJ2-7; d_gene: TRBD2; abundance: .; v_gene: TRBV30
CDR3nt: TGTGCCAGTAGTTCGACAGCCAACACCGGGGAGCTGTTTTTT; CDR3aa: CASSSTANTGELFF; j_gene: TRBJ2-2; d_gene: .; abundance: once; v_gene: TRBV19
CDR3nt: TGTGCCACTAAACCCGACAGTCCAAAGGAGACCCAGTACTTC; CDR3aa: CATKPDSPKETQYF; j_gene: TRBJ2-5; d_gene: .; abundance: .; v_gene: TRBV25-1
CDR3nt: TGCAGCGTTGAAGATGACGGACTAGCGGGAGGGCCCTCCTACAATGAGCAGTTCTTC; CDR3aa: CSVEDDGLAGGPSYNEQFF; j_gene: TRBJ2-1; d_gene: TRBD2; abundance: .; v_gene: TRBV29-1
CDR3nt: TGTGCCAGCAGCGATGGATCGGACAGGGGTCTCCACGAGCAGTACTTC; CDR3aa: CASSDGSDRGLHEQYF; j_gene: TRBJ2-7; d_gene: TRBD1; abundance: .; v_gene: TRBV5-4
CDR3nt: TGTGCCAGTAGTATAGATTCTGCAAGCGGGAGTAGGGGGCAGTTCTTC; CDR3aa: CASSIDSASGSRGQFF; j_gene: TRBJ2-1; d_gene: TRBD2; abundance: .; v_gene: TRBV19
CDR3nt: TGTGCCAGCAGCCCTAAGCTAGCGGGTTCCTACGAGCAGTACTTC; CDR3aa: CASSPKLAGSYEQYF; j_gene: TRBJ2-7; d_gene: TRBD2; abundance: .; v_gene: TRBV11-2
CDR3nt: TGTGCCAGCGGCCCCCTAGCGCGGACCTACGAGCAGTACTTC; CDR3aa: CASGPLARTYEQYF; j_gene: TRBJ2-7; d_gene: .; abundance: .; v_gene: TRBV7-8
CDR3nt: TGTGCCAGCAACAATGGAGCGGGAGCCCCCTACAATGAGCAGTTCTTC; CDR3aa: CASNNGAGAPYNEQFF; j_gene: TRBJ2-1; d_gene: TRBD2; abundance: .; v_gene: TRBV27
CDR3nt: TGTGCCACCCGGGACAGGGTCGACATTCAGTACTTC; CDR3aa: CATRDRVDIQYF; j_gene: TRBJ2-4; d_gene: .; abundance: .; v_gene: TRBV21-1
CDR3nt: TGTGCCAGCAGCCCCACCCGGACACTACGGGAGCAGTACTTC; CDR3aa: CASSPTRTLREQYF; j_gene: TRBJ2-7; d_gene: .; abundance: .; v_gene: TRBV7-2
CDR3nt: TGTGCCAGCAGCCGAACCGGCACGGGACAAAGGACTGGGACCGGGGAGCTGTTTTTT; CDR3aa: CASSRTGTGQRTGTGELFF; j_gene: TRBJ2-2; d_gene: .; abundance: once; v_gene: TRBV3-1/TRBV3-2
CDR3nt: TGTGCCAGCAGTTTAGACAGGGTGGCCGACGAGCAGTACTTC; CDR3aa: CASSLDRVADEQYF; j_gene: TRBJ2-7; d_gene: TRBD1; abundance: .; v_gene: TRBV27
CDR3nt: TGTGCCAGCAGCGGGACAGGGGATGGCATGGAGCAGTTCTTC; CDR3aa: CASSGTGDGMEQFF; j_gene: TRBJ2-1; d_gene: TRBD1; abundance: .; v_gene: TRBV6-5
CDR3nt: TGTGCCAGCAGTCGGGAAGAGACCCAGTACTTC; CDR3aa: CASSREETQYF; j_gene: TRBJ2-5; d_gene: .; abundance: .; v_gene: TRBV6-5
CDR3nt: TGCGCCAGCAGTGAGTCGGACAGCTATCCCCCCGGGGAGCTGTTTTTT; CDR3aa: CASSESDSYPPGELFF; j_gene: TRBJ2-2; d_gene: .; abundance: .; v_gene: TRBV10-2
CDR3nt: TGCAGCGCGGGCTCGGGGACCGGACAGACTGAAGCTTTCTTT; CDR3aa: CSAGSGTGQTEAFF; j_gene: TRBJ1-1; d_gene: .; abundance: .; v_gene: TRBV29-1
CDR3nt: TGTGCCAGCAGCGCAACCGGGACACCTTCCTACGAGCAGTACTTC; CDR3aa: CASSATGTPSYEQYF; j_gene: TRBJ2-7; d_gene: .; abundance: few; v_gene: TRBV2
CDR3nt: TGTGCCAGCACCTTGATCCCCACGACGGGGGAGGGCGAGCAGTACTTC; CDR3aa: CASTLIPTTGEGEQYF; j_gene: TRBJ2-7; d_gene: TRBD2; abundance: .; v_gene: TRBV2
CDR3nt: TGCAGCTCCACCCCGGGGGATAGACTAGCGGGGGGGCCCGAGACCCAGTACTTC; CDR3aa: CSSTPGDRLAGGPETQYF; j_gene: TRBJ2-5; d_gene: TRBD2; abundance: .; v_gene: TRBV29-1
CDR3nt: .; CDR3aa: CATSRWAQGATTF; j_gene: TRBJ1-2; d_gene: .; abundance: .; v_gene: TRBV15
CDR3nt: TGTGCCAGCAGTTTATCGTTGGAGGGTGTCCTAAGCTCCTACAATGAGCAGTTCTTC; CDR3aa: CASSLSLEGVLSSYNEQFF; j_gene: TRBJ2-1; d_gene: .; abundance: .; v_gene: TRBV27
CDR3nt: TGTGCCAGCAGTGAACCCCTAGGCCTGTTTTTT; CDR3aa: CASSEPLGLFF; j_gene: TRBJ1-4; d_gene: .; abundance: .; v_gene: TRBV6-1
CDR3nt: TGTGCCACCAGCACAAACACTGAAGCTTTCTTT; CDR3aa: CATSTNTEAFF; j_gene: TRBJ1-1; d_gene: .; abundance: .; v_gene: TRBV15
CDR3nt: TGTGCCAGCAGTTCACGGGGACAGGGGGCCTATGGCTACACCTTC; CDR3aa: CASSSRGQGAYGYTF; j_gene: TRBJ1-2; d_gene: TRBD1; abundance: .; v_gene: TRBV28
CDR3nt: TGTGCCAGCAGCCGTGGAGGGATACCTGGAAACACCATATATTTT; CDR3aa: CASSRGGIPGNTIYF; j_gene: TRBJ1-3; d_gene: .; abundance: .; v_gene: TRBV11-1
CDR3nt: TGTGCCAGTTTTCGCCGGGACAGGCCTTATGGCTACACCTTC; CDR3aa: CASFRRDRPYGYTF; j_gene: TRBJ1-2; d_gene: TRBD1; abundance: .; v_gene: TRBV19
CDR3nt: TGTGCCAGCTCACAACTCGGGACTAGCGGCCACAAAGGGCCCACAGATACGCAGTATTTT; CDR3aa: CASSQLGTSGHKGPTDTQYF; j_gene: TRBJ2-3; d_gene: TRBD2; abundance: .; v_gene: TRBV18
CDR3nt: TGCAGCGAGAGGCAGGGGGCGGCAGATACGCAGTATTTT; CDR3aa: CSERQGAADTQYF; j_gene: TRBJ2-3; d_gene: TRBD1; abundance: .; v_gene: TRBV29-1
CDR3nt: TGTGCCAGCAGACGACAGGAGGCCATTGGGCAGTTCTTC; CDR3aa: CASRRQEAIGQFF; j_gene: TRBJ2-1; d_gene: .; abundance: .; v_gene: TRBV6-5
CDR3nt: TGTGCCAGCAGGGGCTCTAACTATGGCTACACCTTC; CDR3aa: CASRGSNYGYTF; j_gene: TRBJ1-2; d_gene: .; abundance: .; v_gene: TRBV12-3/TRBV12-4
CDR3nt: TGTGCCAGCAGCCCATGGATCGGGCAGGGGAATCAGCCCCAGCATTTT; CDR3aa: CASSPWIGQGNQPQHF; j_gene: TRBJ1-5; d_gene: .; abundance: few; v_gene: TRBV28
CDR3nt: TGTGCCTGGAGTGTTGGAGGGGACGTTTATCAGCCCCAGCATTTT; CDR3aa: CAWSVGGDVYQPQHF; j_gene: TRBJ1-5; d_gene: .; abundance: once; v_gene: TRBV30
CDR3nt: TGTGCCAGCAGCCTACACGGGACTCAAACCTACGAGCAGTACTTC; CDR3aa: CASSLHGTQTYEQYF; j_gene: TRBJ2-7; d_gene: .; abundance: .; v_gene: TRBV7-9